The rows below give T cell receptor beta chains drawn from one sample of a study of shared T cell receptors in the human thymus. Sequenced by immunoSEQ multiplex PCR; TCRdb stores in-frame clones only, minus some. The sample contains hundreds of thousands of clones, around nine tenths of which appear only once. These sequences were also reported in another study, on human thymus T cells.

The sequenced material came from thymocytes. The receptor set was obtained from a boy under three years old with a congenital heart defect. Both conserved end residues are part of each CDR3. The D gene is left open where the match is weak. Size is omitted from some rows. Given values are once, few, many or a class for expanded clones.

TRBV4-1	.	.	TRBJ1-5	CASSPARDNDSNQPQHF	TGCGCCAGCAGCCCAGCCCGGGACAATGATAGCAATCAGCCCCAGCATTTT
TRBV14	.	TRBD1	TRBJ2-4	CASSPTDRVGKNIQYF	TGTGCCAGCAGCCCGACCGACAGGGTGGGCAAAAACATTCAGTACTTC
TRBV6-1	.	TRBD1	TRBJ2-3	CASSEATGGTDTQYF	TGTGCCAGCAGTGAAGCGACAGGGGGCACAGATACGCAGTATTTT
TRBV28	.	TRBD2	TRBJ2-7	CASSFRSVWTSSYEQYF	TGTGCCAGCAGTTTCCGTTCGGTCTGGACTAGCTCCTACGAGCAGTACTTC
TRBV19	few	.	TRBJ1-2	CASLGADYGYTF	TGTGCCAGTTTGGGGGCTGACTATGGCTACACCTTC
TRBV4-3	.	.	TRBJ2-3	CASSQGSFDTQYF	TGCGCCAGCAGCCAAGGTAGTTTTGATACGCAGTATTTT
TRBV4-2	.	.	TRBJ2-2	CASSQDTGLNTGELFF	TGTGCCAGCAGCCAAGATACAGGGTTGAACACCGGGGAGCTGTTTTTT
TRBV6-1	once	.	TRBJ2-2	CASSAGAGVTGELFF	TGTGCCAGCAGTGCGGGGGCGGGGGTTACCGGGGAGCTGTTTTTT
TRBV5-4	.	.	TRBJ2-3	CASENTLGGRRTDTQYF	TGTGCCAGCGAAAACACCCTCGGGGGGCGCAGGACAGATACGCAGTATTTT
TRBV21-1	.	.	TRBJ1-2	CASSKEGGGQGSRNYGYTF	TGTGCCAGCAGCAAAGAAGGCGGAGGACAGGGATCTCGGAACTATGGCTACACCTTC
TRBV5-4	.	TRBD2	TRBJ2-5	CASSLLGRGQETQYF	TGTGCCAGCAGCTTGCTAGGGAGGGGTCAAGAGACCCAGTACTTC
TRBV4-3	.	.	TRBJ2-5	CASSQVVAGPETQYF	TGCGCCAGCAGCCAAGTGGTTGCAGGGCCAGAGACCCAGTACTTC
TRBV11-2	.	TRBD1	TRBJ2-7	CASSLWTGGNEQYF	TGTGCCAGCAGCTTGTGGACAGGGGGCAACGAGCAGTACTTC
TRBV19	.	.	TRBJ1-2	CASTPGAPKKYGYTF	TGTGCCAGTACCCCAGGGGCGCCGAAGAAGTATGGCTACACCTTC
TRBV9	.	TRBD2	TRBJ2-1	CASSVGLAGGPRNEQFF	TGTGCCAGCAGCGTAGGGTTAGCGGGAGGGCCTAGGAATGAGCAGTTCTTC
TRBV4-3	.	.	TRBJ1-5	CASSQDHGDSSNQPQHF	TGCGCCAGCAGCCAAGACCACGGGGATTCCAGCAATCAGCCCCAGCATTTT
TRBV10-3	.	TRBD2	TRBJ2-7	CATNCEGLAGEQYF	TGTGCCACCAATTGCGAGGGACTAGCGGGAGAGCAGTACTTC
TRBV27	.	.	TRBJ1-4	CASSLSGGRTRDEKLFF	TGTGCCAGCAGTTTATCCGGAGGACGTACGAGGGATGAAAAACTGTTTTTT
TRBV4-3	once	.	TRBJ2-5	CASSQDCEGRGSQETQYF	TGCGCCAGCAGCCAAGATTGTGAGGGACGGGGGTCCCAAGAGACCCAGTACTTC
TRBV27	.	.	TRBJ2-2	CASSFRAANTGELFF	TGTGCCAGCAGTTTCAGGGCCGCGAACACCGGGGAGCTGTTTTTT
TRBV9	.	.	TRBJ2-2	CASSVGTGELFF	TGTGCCAGCAGCGTCGGGACCGGGGAGCTGTTTTTT
TRBV5-8	.	.	TRBJ1-3	CASSFRVWSGNTIYF	TGTGCCAGCAGCTTCCGGGTTTGGTCTGGAAACACCATATATTTT
TRBV4-1	.	TRBD1	TRBJ1-5	CASSPRTGGNQPQHF	TGCGCCAGCAGCCCCCGGACAGGGGGCAATCAGCCCCAGCATTTT
TRBV6-5	few	.	TRBJ1-1	CASRGPGELAEAFF	TGTGCCAGCAGGGGCCCAGGGGAGCTCGCTGAAGCTTTCTTT
TRBV12-5	.	TRBD1	TRBJ2-7	CASGLAGTGLTYEQYF	TGTGCTAGTGGTTTGGCTGGGACAGGCCTCACCTACGAGCAGTACTTC
TRBV5-6	once	TRBD1	TRBJ1-1	CASSCSPGQGRTEAFF	TGTGCCAGCAGCTGCAGCCCGGGACAGGGGAGAACTGAAGCTTTCTTT
TRBV4-3	.	TRBD1	TRBJ2-7	CASSYYRGRENEQYF	TGCGCCAGCAGCTACTACAGGGGGCGGGAGAATGAGCAGTACTTC
TRBV7-3	.	TRBD1	TRBJ2-3	CASSLTIPGTGTDTQYF	TGTGCCAGCAGCTTAACTATCCCCGGGACAGGGACAGATACGCAGTATTTT
TRBV27	once	.	TRBJ2-1	CASTSRGRARYNEQFF	TGTGCCAGCACTAGTAGGGGGAGGGCGAGGTACAATGAGCAGTTCTTC
TRBV6-6	few	TRBD1	TRBJ2-7	CASRGPGQATEQYF	TGTGCCAGCAGGGGACCGGGACAGGCGACCGAGCAGTACTTC
TRBV27	.	.	TRBJ1-2	CASSSSGGSYGYTF	TGTGCCAGCAGTTCCTCCGGGGGATCCTATGGCTACACCTTC
TRBV4-3	.	.	TRBJ2-2	CASSQGAGALHTGELFF	TGCGCCAGCAGCCAAGGGGCGGGGGCGCTTCACACCGGGGAGCTGTTTTTT
TRBV5-4	.	TRBD1	TRBJ2-7	CASSLPGQAAYEQYF	TGTGCCAGCAGCCTCCCTGGACAGGCGGCCTACGAGCAGTACTTC
TRBV14	.	TRBD1	TRBJ1-2	CASSPGTGALAKKGPSPYGYTF	TGTGCCAGCAGCCCCGGGACAGGGGCCCTCGCCAAAAAAGGACCCTCCCCCTATGGCTACACCTTC
TRBV10-3	.	.	TRBJ2-2	CAISESGNTGELFF	TGTGCCATCAGTGAGTCCGGGAACACCGGGGAGCTGTTTTTT
TRBV12-5	.	TRBD2	TRBJ2-3	CASGPSGGSTDTQYF	TGTGCTAGTGGACCTAGCGGAGGGAGCACAGATACGCAGTATTTT
TRBV11-2	.	TRBD2	TRBJ2-7	CASSPPRLAGVSYEQYF	TGTGCCAGCAGCCCTCCAAGACTAGCGGGAGTTTCCTACGAGCAGTACTTC
TRBV29-1	.	.	TRBJ1-2	CSVSAGERDGYTF	TGCAGCGTTTCGGCTGGGGAGCGAGATGGCTACACCTTC
TRBV12-5	.	TRBD2	TRBJ2-5	CASGLPRSRLAGGETQYF	TGTGCTAGTGGTTTGCCCCGATCCAGACTAGCGGGAGGGGAGACCCAGTACTTC
TRBV6-6	few	TRBD1	TRBJ1-2	CASRGEDRVYGYTF	TGTGCCAGCAGAGGGGAGGACAGGGTCTATGGCTACACCTTC
TRBV2	once	.	TRBJ1-4	CASSASPGVGEKLFF	TGTGCCAGCAGTGCCTCTCCGGGGGTTGGGGAAAAACTGTTTTTT
TRBV27	.	TRBD2	TRBJ2-7	CASRTNRITSATYEQYF	TGTGCCAGCAGGACGAATCGGATCACTAGCGCGACCTACGAGCAGTACTTC
TRBV11-2	few	TRBD1	TRBJ2-7	CASSLDQGVHYEQYF	TGTGCCAGCAGCTTAGATCAGGGGGTACACTACGAGCAGTACTTC
TRBV7-3	.	.	TRBJ2-3	CASSLTSPDTQYF	TGTGCCAGCAGCTTAACCTCCCCAGATACGCAGTATTTT
TRBV15	.	TRBD2	TRBJ2-7	CATSSIWEGEGPYEQYF	TGTGCCACCAGCAGTATATGGGAAGGGGAGGGTCCCTACGAGCAGTACTTC
TRBV27	.	TRBD2	TRBJ2-7	CASSLFGIGAGGPPRVYEQYF	TGTGCCAGCAGTTTATTTGGGATAGGGGCGGGAGGGCCTCCCCGAGTATACGAGCAGTACTTC
TRBV30	.	TRBD1	TRBJ2-7	CAWSLNRDRRSYEQYF	TGTGCCTGGTCCCTAAACCGGGACAGGAGGTCCTACGAGCAGTACTTC
TRBV7-3	.	.	TRBJ2-2	CASSQGGAGAHDGELFF	TGTGCCAGCAGCCAGGGGGGCGCAGGAGCCCACGACGGGGAGCTGTTTTTT
TRBV2	.	TRBD1	TRBJ1-4	CASGRQGADNEKLFF	TGTGCCAGCGGACGACAGGGGGCGGATAATGAAAAACTGTTTTTT
TRBV2	.	TRBD2	TRBJ2-1	CASSSRSGLAGAGDEQFF	TGTGCCAGCAGTTCTCGAAGCGGACTAGCGGGAGCGGGCGATGAGCAGTTCTTC
TRBV28	.	TRBD1	TRBJ1-1	CASSPTMTGEARWEAFF	TGTGCCAGCAGTCCCACGATGACAGGGGAGGCTCGCTGGGAAGCTTTCTTT
TRBV5-6	once	TRBD1	TRBJ1-2	CASRFIPGQSVYTF	TGTGCCAGCAGGTTTATTCCGGGACAGTCCGTCTACACCTTC
TRBV6-1	.	.	TRBJ1-5	CASSSDRGQPQHF	TGTGCCAGCAGCTCCGACAGAGGACAGCCCCAGCATTTT